This is a list of T cell receptor beta chains from one sample in a study of OX40 agonist ivuxolimab in advanced cancers. Profiling relied on immunoSEQ multiplex PCR, and the TCRdb table lists in-frame clones only, not all of them. This table holds fewer than 85,000 clones, approximately 83% found once. Source: CD4+ or CD8+ T cells sorted from blood, taken in a trial of the OX40 agonist ivuxolimab. The receptors originated from an adult with an advanced solid tumor such as melanoma, head and neck, liver or kidney cancer. Both conserved end residues are part of each CDR3. A D gene is named only where the DNA matches it firmly. The size entry is marked missing in some rows and otherwise reads once, few, many or a size class.

>TRBJ2-7|NA|TRBV19|TRBD1
TGTGCCAGTAGTGTAGGGACAGGCAGATCCTACGAGCAGTACTTC
CASSVGTGRSYEQYF
>TRBJ1-5|few|TRBV6-5|NA
TGTGCCAGCAGCCTACAGCAGTACAATCAGCCCCAGCATTTT
CASSLQQYNQPQHF
>TRBJ1-1|NA|TRBV5-1|TRBD1
TGCGCCAGCAGCTTGGGGGCCGGGACAGGGGGCCACACTGAAGCTTTCTTT
CASSLGAGTGGHTEAFF
>TRBJ1-1|once|TRBV6-5|NA
TGTGCCAGCAGTGAAGGGTTGGCTTTCTTT
CASSEGLAFF
>TRBJ1-2|NA|TRBV7-9|TRBD1
TGTGCCAGCAGCAAATCCGGGACAGAGTATGGCTACACCTTC
CASSKSGTEYGYTF
>TRBJ2-3|NA|TRBV12-1|NA
NA
CASSPVAGGSRTQYF
>TRBJ1-6|NA|TRBV19|NA
TGTGCCAGTAGTACTCTCGGGACGACGGGGAATTCACCCCTCCACTTT
CASSTLGTTGNSPLHF
>TRBJ1-2|NA|TRBV6-1|TRBD1
TGTGCCAGCAGTGCCCGGACAGGTTCTGGCTACACCTTC
CASSARTGSGYTF
>TRBJ2-3|once|TRBV18|NA
TGTGCCAGCTCACCCACCCAAGATACGCAGTATTTT
CASSPTQDTQYF
>TRBJ2-6|NA|TRBV5-1|NA
TGCGCCAGCAGCTTGGAGGGCTCTGGGGCCAACGTCCTGACTTTC
CASSLEGSGANVLTF
>TRBJ2-7|NA|TRBV6-1|TRBD1
TGTGCCAGCAGTGTTCTGACAGGGGGACCCTACGAGCAGTACTTC
CASSVLTGGPYEQYF
>TRBJ1-5|NA|TRBV6-1|TRBD1
TGTGCCAGCAGTCTGGGACAGGTCAATCAGCCCCAGCATTTT
CASSLGQVNQPQHF
>TRBJ1-3|NA|TRBV15|NA
TGTGCCACCAGCAGAGATAAGGGCTCTGGAAACACCATATATTTT
CATSRDKGSGNTIYF
>TRBJ1-2|NA|TRBV19|NA
TGTGCCAGTCGCAGACTGTCGGGACTGGGGGGAACTAACTATGGCTACACCTTC
CASRRLSGLGGTNYGYTF
>TRBJ2-7|NA|TRBV6-1|TRBD1
TGTGCCAGCAGTACCGGGACAGGACCCTACGAGCAGTACTTC
CASSTGTGPYEQYF
>TRBJ2-6|NA|TRBV27|NA
TGTGCCAGCAGGGAGAGGGGGGCTGGGGCCAACGTCCTGACTTTC
CASRERGAGANVLTF
>TRBJ1-5|NA|TRBV19|NA
TGTGCCAGTAGTTCTGACTCCAATCAGCCCCAGCATTTT
CASSSDSNQPQHF
>TRBJ1-6|NA|TRBV27|NA
TGTGCCAGCAGTTTAGACTATAATTCACCCCTCCACTTT
CASSLDYNSPLHF
>TRBJ2-3|once|TRBV9|TRBD2
TGTGCCAGCAGCGGCGCGGGGGGGCCTGATTGGGGCACAGATACGCAGTATTTT
CASSGAGGPDWGTDTQYF
>TRBJ2-3|NA|TRBV5-1|TRBD1
TGCGCCAGCAGCTCTGGGACAGGGGAGACAGATACGCAGTATTTT
CASSSGTGETDTQYF
>TRBJ1-6|once|TRBV27|NA
TGTGCCAGCAGTATACGGGTTCTAAATTCACCCCTCCACTTT
CASSIRVLNSPLHF
>TRBJ1-1|once|TRBV25-1|NA
TGTGCCAGCAGTCCCGGACGAGATAAAGCTTTCTTT
CASSPGRDKAFF
>TRBJ2-1|NA|TRBV5-1|NA
TGCGCCAGCAGCTTCTCTCAGGGTTACAATGAGCAGTTCTTC
CASSFSQGYNEQFF
>TRBJ1-4|once|TRBV5-4|NA
TGTGCCAGCAGCTCCGGCCTGGACAATGAAAAACTGTTTTTT
CASSSGLDNEKLFF
>TRBJ2-2|NA|TRBV5-1|NA
TGCGCCAGCAGCTATACGGGACCCTTTACCGGGGAGCTGTTTTTT
CASSYTGPFTGELFF
>TRBJ2-7|NA|TRBV2|NA
TGTGCCAGCAGTGACCCGGGAAGCTCCTACGAGCAGTACTTC
CASSDPGSSYEQYF
>TRBJ2-7|NA|TRBV6-1|TRBD1
TGTGCCAGCAAAAATACAGGGGAATTCTACGAGCAGTACTTC
CASKNTGEFYEQYF
>TRBJ2-3|NA|TRBV9|NA
TGTGCCAGCAGCGGACAAAGAGGGTCCACAGATACGCAGTATTTT
CASSGQRGSTDTQYF